What follows are 23 T cell receptor beta chains derived from one specimen sequenced in a study of identifying expanded T cells in peripheral blood. Repertoires were generated with immunoSEQ multiplex PCR, while TCRdb's copy carries only in-frame clones and drops some. In the table there are 100,000 or so clones, roughly 87% of which are singletons. What was sequenced was blood. Receptor source: a person aged 18-70 years in good health.

The chain links TRBV6-1 to TRBJ1-5; TRBD1 matches at 8 bases. CDR1 is MNHNS and CDR2 is SASEGT in the germline V gene. Losses at the gene ends were 2 bases for V and 9 bases for J; bases not matched to a gene: 9. This CDR3 region has 15 residues. The CDR3 region has the DNA TGTGCCAGCAGTGAAAGCGGGACAGGTGGATGGCCCCAGCATTTT. It is translated as CASSESGTGGWPQHF.

This chain joins TRBV6-5 and TRBJ2-6; maybe TRBD2 (5 bases). The CDR3 contains 12 residues. Germline loops: CDR1 MNHEY, CDR2 SVGAGI. Trimming took off 2 bases at V and 12 bases at J, with 8 bases between the two ends. For the CDR3, the DNA is TGTGCCAGCAGTTACGAGGGCCGCGTCCTGACTTTC. Amino acids: CASSYEGRVLTF.

The V call is TRBV11-2, the J call TRBJ1-1; D call uncertain. Germline V gene lookup returns CDR1 SGHAT and CDR2 FQNNGV. This CDR3 region has 13 residues. V dropped 3 bases and J dropped 7 bases, with 12 bases sitting between them. CDR3: CASSLDIIGEAFF. The CDR3, as DNA: TGTGCCAGCAGCTTGGATATAATCGGTGAAGCTTTCTTT.

The chain couples TRBV5-4 to TRBJ1-3; D might be TRBD1 (6 bases). The germline CDR1 and CDR2 sequences are SGHNT and YYREEE (reference sequence). The CDR3 has 15 residues. Trimming left V 4 bases short and J 0 bases short, with 11 bases between. The CDR3 spells CASSRRGPSGNTIYF. CDR3 sequence (DNA): TGTGCCAGCAGCCGCAGGGGACCCTCTGGAAACACCATATATTTT.

This clone was recorded only once. The chain links TRBV28 to TRBJ2-5; 7 nucleotides line up with TRBD2. The CDR3 has 15 residues. With 2 bases clipped from V and 4 bases from J, the junction kept 7 bases outside the gene matches. Germline assignment: CDR1 MDHEN and CDR2 SYDVKM. The CDR3 bases are TGTGCCAGCAGTTTACCCGTAGCGGGCCGAGAGACCCAGTACTTC. It yields the protein CASSLPVAGRETQYF.

The chain links TRBV5-6 to TRBJ2-7; D could derive from TRBD1 or TRBD2 (6 bases each). This CDR3 has 13 residues. The V gene's germline CDR1 is SGHDT and CDR2 YYEEEE. V lost 0 bases, J lost 7 bases, and 11 bases lay in between. For the CDR3, the DNA is TGTGCCAGCAGCTTGGCTCAGGGGAGGGAGCAGTACTTC. Translation gives CASSLAQGREQYF.

The chain combines TRBV5-4 with TRBJ1-6, with 11 bases that match TRBD1. The J segment lost 7 bases and the V segment lost 1 base, leaving 10 bases of the junction unmatched. CDR1 SGHNT and CDR2 YYREEE come from the germline V gene (reference sequence). The CDR3 totals 18 residues. The CDR3 protein is CASSLSGQGAWGNSPLHF. CDR3 coding DNA: TGTGCCAGCAGCTTGTCCGGACAGGGGGCTTGGGGAAATTCACCCCTCCACTTT.

This chain uses TRBV27 with TRBJ1-5; TRBD1 matches at 7 bases. This CDR3 contains 15 residues. Trimming took 6 bases from V and 3 from J; bases not matched to a gene: 8. Germline V gene data show CDR1 as MNHEY and CDR2 as SMNVEV (reference sequence). This CDR3 is CASRPRQGYNQPQHF. Here the CDR3 DNA reads TGTGCCAGCAGGCCCCGACAGGGCTACAATCAGCCCCAGCATTTT.

The gene calls are TRBV6-6 and TRBJ1-4; a weak D match, TRBD1 (5 bases). Germline V gene lookup returns CDR1 MNHNY and CDR2 SVGAGI (reference sequence). Trimming removed 1 base at V and 0 bases at J, with 9 bases between. This CDR3 has 16 residues. Here the CDR3 reads CASSYYGGATNEKLFF. As DNA, the CDR3 is TGTGCCAGCAGTTACTATGGGGGGGCAACTAATGAAAAACTGTTTTTT.

J is TRBJ1-4 and V is TRBV2, with unresolved D. V lost 5 bases, J lost 13 bases, and 11 bases lay in between. This CDR3 comprises 11 residues. Germline loops: CDR1 SNHLY, CDR2 FYNNEI. The CDR3 nucleotides read TGTGCCAGCAGTTACAATAAAGGACTGTTTTTT. It translates to CASSYNKGLFF. Filled out from reference TRBV2 and TRBJ1-4, the complete variable domain reads EPEVTQTPSHQVTQMGQEVILRCVPISNHLYFYWYRQILGQKVEFLVSFYNNEISEKSEIFDDQFSVERPDGSNFTLKIRSTKLEDSAMYFCASSYNKGLFFGSGTQLSVL.

This chain joins TRBV7-2 and TRBJ2-3, with 7 bases aligning to TRBD2. The CDR3 contains 15 residues. V gave up 1 base and J gave up 2 bases; unmatched junction bases: 3. Germline V lookup: CDR1 SGHTA, CDR2 FQGNSA. CDR3 residues: CASSLGDYLTDTQYF. The CDR3 bases are TGTGCCAGCAGCTTAGGGGACTACCTCACAGATACGCAGTATTTT.

The genes are TRBV19 and TRBJ1-1; no reliable D call. V lost 3 bases and J 1 base, leaving 6 bases between the germline ends. The germline CDR1 and CDR2 sequences are LNHDA and SQIVND (reference sequence). This CDR3 is 13 amino acids long. CDR3 amino acids: CASSIWGNTEAFF. The DNA for the CDR3 is TGTGCCAGTAGTATTTGGGGGAACACTGAAGCTTTCTTT.

This clone was detected once. J is TRBJ1-1 and V is TRBV29-1; 8 bases fit TRBD1. The V segment lost 3 bases and the J segment 0 bases; nucleotides outside the gene matches: 3. This CDR3 has 14 residues. CDR1 and CDR2 from the germline V gene are SQVTM and ANQGSEA. The DNA of the CDR3 is TGCAGCGTTGACCAACAGGGGGTGAACACTGAAGCTTTCTTT. It codes for CSVDQQGVNTEAFF.

The rearrangement joins TRBV19 to TRBJ1-1; D possibly corresponds to TRBD1 (6 bases). V was clipped by 3 bases and J by 5 bases, with 10 bases between them. The length of the CDR3 is 13 residues. Germline lookup yields CDR1 LNHDA and CDR2 SQIVND (reference sequence). The CDR3 DNA reads TGTGCCAGTAGTATGGGAGGGGGGACTGAAGCTTTCTTT. Residues: CASSMGGGTEAFF. The full variable domain, its missing parts supplied by reference TRBV19 and TRBJ1-1, is DGGITQSPKYLFRKEGQNVTLSCEQNLNHDAMYWYRQDPGQGLRLIYYSQIVNDFQKGDIAEGYSVSREKKESFPLTVTSAQKNPTAFYLCASSMGGGTEAFFGQGTRLTVV.

This chain connects TRBV4-1 to TRBJ1-1; tentative D call: TRBD1 (5 bases). Trimming cost V 0 bases and J 1 base, with 6 bases left between them. Germline V lookup: CDR1 MGHRA, CDR2 YSYEKL. This CDR3 has 14 residues. In DNA, the CDR3 is TGCGCCAGCAGCCAAGAGACAGCGAACACTGAAGCTTTCTTT. Amino acids: CASSQETANTEAFF.

CDR3 coding DNA: TGTGCCAGCAGACCGGCAGGGGCTAATTCACCCCTCCACTTT. This gives the protein CASRPAGANSPLHF. V gene TRBV27 combines with J gene TRBJ1-6; D is perhaps TRBD1 (6 bases). CDR1 is MNHEY and CDR2 is SMNVEV in the germline V gene (reference sequence). The length of the CDR3 is 14 residues. V was pared by 6 bases and J by 6 bases, with 12 bases between.

V gene TRBV7-2 combines with J gene TRBJ1-1; 8 positions agree with TRBD1. Unmatched junction bases numbered 7, after V lost 2 bases and J lost 5 bases. CDR3 size: 15 residues. Germline V gene lookup returns CDR1 SGHTA and CDR2 FQGNSA. This CDR3 is CASSLQGARYTEAFF. The CDR3 DNA follows: TGTGCCAGCAGCTTACAGGGGGCGCGTTATACTGAAGCTTTCTTT.

This sequence joins TRBV5-8 and TRBJ1-4; D perhaps matches TRBD1 (5 bases). Trimming took off 5 bases at V and 8 bases at J, with 16 bases between the two ends. CDR3 length: 14 residues. Germline CDR1 and CDR2: SGHTS and YDEGEE. DNA of the CDR3: TGTGCCAGCAGAACAGGACCTTCGTGGGAAAAACTGTTTTTT. This translates into CASRTGPSWEKLFF.

The chain employs TRBV7-9 and TRBJ2-5; the D gene is possibly TRBD2 (7 bases). Trimming cost V 6 bases and J 2 bases, with 16 bases left between them. The CDR3 is 15 amino acids. CDR1 and CDR2 (germline): SEHNR, FQNEAQ (reference sequence). In nucleotides, the CDR3 is TGTGCCAGCAGTTATAGTGGGGGGGCTCAAGAGACCCAGTACTTC. Amino acids: CASSYSGGAQETQYF. Full variable domain (rest looked up from reference TRBV7-9 and TRBJ2-5): DTGVSQNPRHKITKRGQNVTFRCDPISEHNRLYWYRQTLGQGPEFLTYFQNEAQLEKSRLLSDRFSAERPKGSFSTLEIQRTEQGDSAMYLCASSYSGGAQETQYFGPGTRLLVL.

This clone was seen just once. The chain couples TRBV7-2 to TRBJ2-7, with D tentatively TRBD1 or TRBD2 (6 bases each). The V end was cut by 2 bases, the J end by 5 bases, with 16 bases between. Germline values: CDR1 SGHTA, CDR2 FQGNSA. The CDR3 length is 15 residues. The CDR3 DNA sequence: TGTGCCAGCAGCTTATTAGGGGGGTTCCCTAACGAGCAGTACTTC. Its translation is CASSLLGGFPNEQYF.

The table lists this clone with a few counts. The chain recombines TRBV5-1 with TRBJ1-1, with a possible D match to TRBD1 (6 bases). The germline V and J ends were trimmed by 6 bases and 0 bases, with 15 bases remaining between them. Germline CDR1 SGHRS, CDR2 YFSETQ. The CDR3 length is 15 residues. The CDR3 loop is CASTMIGGMNTEAFF. The CDR3 DNA follows: TGCGCCAGCACCATGATCGGGGGCATGAACACTGAAGCTTTCTTT.

There are a few counts of this clone. The chain recombines TRBV7-2 with TRBJ2-2, with a tentative D call TRBD1 (7 bases). Per germline, CDR1 SGHTA and CDR2 FQGNSA. There are 16 residues in the CDR3. V was cut by 5 bases and J by 4 bases, with 17 bases left in between. CDR3 amino acids: CASSPSQGGSTGELFF. The CDR3, as DNA: TGTGCCAGCAGCCCGTCTCAGGGGGGCTCCACCGGGGAGCTGTTTTTT.

The chain is built from TRBV6-5 and TRBJ1-3, with unresolved D. The CDR3 consists of 15 residues. The V gene lost 2 bases and the J gene lost 2 bases, with 10 bases spanning the gap. In germline, CDR1 is MNHEY, CDR2 SVGAGI. This CDR3 reads CASSYDVSPGNTIYF. The CDR3 nucleotides are TGTGCCAGCAGTTACGATGTCTCCCCTGGAAACACCATATATTTT.